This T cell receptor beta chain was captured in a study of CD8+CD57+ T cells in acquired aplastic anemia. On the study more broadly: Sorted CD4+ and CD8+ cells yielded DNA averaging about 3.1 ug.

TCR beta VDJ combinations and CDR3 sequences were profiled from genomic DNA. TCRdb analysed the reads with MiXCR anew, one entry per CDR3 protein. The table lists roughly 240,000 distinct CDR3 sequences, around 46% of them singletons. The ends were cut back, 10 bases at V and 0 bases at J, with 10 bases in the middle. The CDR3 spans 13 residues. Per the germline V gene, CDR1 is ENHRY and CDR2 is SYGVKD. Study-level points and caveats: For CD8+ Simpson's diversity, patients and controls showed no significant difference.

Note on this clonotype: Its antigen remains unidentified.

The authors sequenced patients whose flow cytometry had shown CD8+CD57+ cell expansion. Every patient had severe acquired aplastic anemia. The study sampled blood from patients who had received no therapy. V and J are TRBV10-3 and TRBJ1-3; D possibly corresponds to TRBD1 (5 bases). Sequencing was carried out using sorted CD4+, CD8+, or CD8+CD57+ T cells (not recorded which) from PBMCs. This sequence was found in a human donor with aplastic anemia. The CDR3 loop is CATGGNSGNTIYF. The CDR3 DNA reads TGTGCCACGGGGGGAAACTCTGGAAACACCATATATTTT.